The present T cell receptor (beta chain) was sequenced within a study of T cell responses to AZD1222 COVID-19 vaccine. Here immunoSEQ multiplex PCR was the method, and the copy in TCRdb shows in-frame clones only, minus some. Of around 180,000 clones listed, around 89% are singletons. Remarks on this clone: As yet, its antigen is unknown.

Findings and limits, study-wide: There were mostly white British donors and more females than males, and clonal diversity was possibly underestimated. Baseline seropositivity characterized only a handful of AZD1222 recipients.

CDR3 length equals 17 residues. Trimming removed 4 bases from V and 6 bases from J; junction bases left unmatched: 11. Germline assignment: CDR1 MGHRA and CDR2 YSYEKL. The source is an adult who received the AZD1222 COVID-19 vaccine. The input for sequencing was peripheral blood, taken 28 days after the second AZD1222 dose. The genes are TRBV4-1 and TRBJ2-1, with TRBD2 matching 11 bases. CDR3 amino acids: CASSLTSGSLEGNEQFF. In nucleotides, the CDR3 is TGCGCCAGCAGCCTCACTAGCGGGAGCCTAGAGGGCAATGAGCAGTTCTTC.